This T cell receptor beta chain was captured in a study of cytomegalovirus exposure and HLA in healthy donors. Points from the study as a whole: A later analysis by the authors found several of the most significant clusters apparently linked to common viral pathogens. Most of the CMV-associated TCR beta chains (in a later analysis) appeared to be HLA-restricted.

Germline V gene lookup returns CDR1 WNHNN and CDR2 SYGVQD (reference sequence). The ends lost 2 bases at V and 2 bases at J; junction bases unmatched: 7. The CDR3 contains 16 residues. The PCR contained 60 Vbeta and 13 Jbeta primers. Measured with immunoSEQ multiplex PCR; TCRdb has only the in-frame clones, and not every one. The profile shows around 96,000 clones, 80% of them singletons. As regards this clone: Its antigen is as yet unknown.

Sequencing used PBMCs. This receptor was obtained from a man aged 18 to 30 in good health and CMV-seronegative. The genes are TRBV10-1 and TRBJ2-3; 7 bases match TRBD2. The CDR3 is CASSEPASGDTDTQYF. The CDR3 DNA sequence: TGCGCCAGCAGTGAGCCGGCTAGCGGCGACACAGATACGCAGTATTTT.